This TCR beta chain originates from a study of shared clonotypes between healthy human individuals. Sequenced by immunoSEQ multiplex PCR; TCRdb stores in-frame clones only, minus some. The data show roughly 510,000 clones, almost 80% seen once. Study-level results: Tissues were not sampled, only blood, and their repertoires likely differ.

For this clone: The antigen is undetermined.

The V gene lost 1 base and the J gene lost 1 base, with 7 bases spanning the gap. In germline, CDR1 is SGHAT, CDR2 FQNNGV. This CDR3 comprises 14 residues. The donor cohort consisted entirely of Caucasian adults residing in Nashville, Tennessee. This TCR was sampled from a woman in her thirties or forties in good health. Some clones in this sample may be carry-over from other donors' samples. The chain employs TRBV11-2 and TRBJ2-5; D not certain. Sequencing input: PBMCs. CDR3 loop: CASSLGYLQETQYF. The CDR3 DNA is TGTGCCAGCAGCTTAGGGTACCTCCAAGAGACCCAGTACTTC.